This record looks at one T cell receptor (beta chain) sequence and its context. The assay was immunoSEQ multiplex PCR, and TCRdb's table has in-frame clones only and misses some. In the table there are 85,000 to 90,000 clones, roughly 89% of which are singletons. The CDR3 extends over 14 amino acids. The V gene's germline CDR1 is LGHDT and CDR2 YNNKEL (reference sequence). Trimming at V came to 3 bases and at J to 7 bases, leaving 7 bases not matched to a gene. The sample originates from a study of T cell responses to AZD1222 COVID-19 vaccine. The sequences come from peripheral blood, collected on day 0 of MenACWY control vaccination. The clonotype comes from an adult in good health. The V and J genes are TRBV3-1 (or the pseudogene TRBV3-2) and TRBJ2-7, with 9 nucleotides matching TRBD2. CDR3 sequence reads: CASSQGTSSLEQYF. The CDR3 region has the DNA TGTGCCAGCAGCCAGGGGACTAGCAGTTTGGAGCAGTACTTC.